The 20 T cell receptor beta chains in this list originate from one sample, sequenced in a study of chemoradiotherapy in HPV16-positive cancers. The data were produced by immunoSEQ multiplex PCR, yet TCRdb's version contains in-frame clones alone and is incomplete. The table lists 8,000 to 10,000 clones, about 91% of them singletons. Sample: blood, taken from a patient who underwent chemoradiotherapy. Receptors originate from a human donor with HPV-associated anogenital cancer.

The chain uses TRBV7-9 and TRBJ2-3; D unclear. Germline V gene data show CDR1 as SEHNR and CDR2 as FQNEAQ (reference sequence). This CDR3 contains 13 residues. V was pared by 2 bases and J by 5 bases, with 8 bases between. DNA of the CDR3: TGTGCCAGCAGCTTAACGGCCCAAGATACGCAGTATTTT. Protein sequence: CASSLTAQDTQYF.

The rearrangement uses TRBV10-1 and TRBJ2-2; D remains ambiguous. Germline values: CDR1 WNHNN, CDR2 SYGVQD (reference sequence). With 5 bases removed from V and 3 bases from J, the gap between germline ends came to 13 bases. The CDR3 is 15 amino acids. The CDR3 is CASSPHDRDTGELFF. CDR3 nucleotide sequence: TGCGCCAGCAGTCCCCACGACCGGGACACCGGGGAGCTGTTTTTT.

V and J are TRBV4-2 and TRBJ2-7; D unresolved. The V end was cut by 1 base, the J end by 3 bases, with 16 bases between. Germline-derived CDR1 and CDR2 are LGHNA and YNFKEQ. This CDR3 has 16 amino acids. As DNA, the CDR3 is TGTGCCAGCAGCCAAGTCATGAAGGGAACGGTCTACGAGCAGTACGTC. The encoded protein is CASSQVMKGTVYEQYV.

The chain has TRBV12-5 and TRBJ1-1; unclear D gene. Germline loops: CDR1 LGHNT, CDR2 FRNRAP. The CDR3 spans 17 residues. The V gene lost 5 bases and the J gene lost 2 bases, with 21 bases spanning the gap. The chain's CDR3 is CASGRRDPKEDNTEAFF. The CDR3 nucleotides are TGTGCTAGTGGTCGACGGGATCCTAAGGAGGATAACACTGAAGCTTTCTTT.

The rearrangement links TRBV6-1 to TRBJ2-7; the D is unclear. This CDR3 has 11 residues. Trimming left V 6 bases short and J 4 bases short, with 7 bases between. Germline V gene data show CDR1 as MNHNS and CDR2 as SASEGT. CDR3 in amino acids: CASRDLYEQYV. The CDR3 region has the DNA TGTGCCAGCAGAGACCTTTACGAGCAGTACGTC.

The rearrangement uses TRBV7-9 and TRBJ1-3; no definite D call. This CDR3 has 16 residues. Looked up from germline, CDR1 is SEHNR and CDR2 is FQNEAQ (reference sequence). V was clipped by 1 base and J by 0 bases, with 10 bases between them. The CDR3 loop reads CASSLGQMSSGNTIYF. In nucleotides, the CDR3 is TGTGCCAGCAGCTTAGGGCAGATGAGCTCTGGAAACACCATATATTTT.

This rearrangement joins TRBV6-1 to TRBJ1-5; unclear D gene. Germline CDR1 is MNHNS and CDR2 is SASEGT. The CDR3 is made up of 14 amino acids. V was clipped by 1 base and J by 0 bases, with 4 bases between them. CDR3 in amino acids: CASSEGNSNQPQHF. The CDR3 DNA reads TGTGCCAGCAGTGAAGGGAATAGCAATCAGCCCCAGCATTTT.

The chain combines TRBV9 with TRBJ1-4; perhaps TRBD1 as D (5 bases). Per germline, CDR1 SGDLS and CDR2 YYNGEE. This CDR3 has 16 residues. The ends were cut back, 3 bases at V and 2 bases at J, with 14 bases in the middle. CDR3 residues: CASSGLKGQTNEKLFF. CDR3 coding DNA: TGTGCCAGCAGCGGGCTAAAGGGGCAGACTAATGAAAAACTGTTTTTT.

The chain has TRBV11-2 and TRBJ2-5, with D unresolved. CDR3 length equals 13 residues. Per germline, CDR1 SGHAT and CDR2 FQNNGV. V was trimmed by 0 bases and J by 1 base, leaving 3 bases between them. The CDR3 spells CASSLDIQETQYF. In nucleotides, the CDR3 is TGTGCCAGCAGCTTAGACATCCAAGAGACCCAGTACTTC. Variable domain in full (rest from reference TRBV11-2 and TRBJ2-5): EAGVAQSPRYKIIEKRQSVAFWCNPISGHATLYWYQQILGQGPKLLIQFQNNGVVDDSQLPKDRFSAERLKGVDSTLKIQPAKLEDSAVYLCASSLDIQETQYFGPGTRLLVL.

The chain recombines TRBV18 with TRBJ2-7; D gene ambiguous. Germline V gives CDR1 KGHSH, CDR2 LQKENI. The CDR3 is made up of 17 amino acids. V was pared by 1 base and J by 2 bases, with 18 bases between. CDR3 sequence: CASSPLQRQKGTYEQYF. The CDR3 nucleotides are TGTGCCAGCTCACCACTCCAGCGTCAAAAAGGTACCTACGAGCAGTACTTC.

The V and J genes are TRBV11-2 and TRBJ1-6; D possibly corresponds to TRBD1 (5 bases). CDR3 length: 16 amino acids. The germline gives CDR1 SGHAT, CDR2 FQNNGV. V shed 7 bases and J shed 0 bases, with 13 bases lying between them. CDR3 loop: CASTKGHSSYNSPLHF. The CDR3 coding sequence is TGTGCCAGCACCAAAGGACATAGCTCCTATAATTCACCCCTCCACTTT.

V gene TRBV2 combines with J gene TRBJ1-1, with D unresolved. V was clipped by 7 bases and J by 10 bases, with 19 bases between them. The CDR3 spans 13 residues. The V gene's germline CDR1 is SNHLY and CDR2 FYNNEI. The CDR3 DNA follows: TGTGCCAGCACCCAATCGGGAGGTTTGGGAGCTTTCTTT. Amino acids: CASTQSGGLGAFF.

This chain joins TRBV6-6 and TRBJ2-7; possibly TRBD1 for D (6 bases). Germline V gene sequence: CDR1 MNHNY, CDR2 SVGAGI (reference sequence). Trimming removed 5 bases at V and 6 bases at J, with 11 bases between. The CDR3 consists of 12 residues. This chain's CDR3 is CASSHRDLEQYF. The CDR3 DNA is TGTGCCAGCAGTCACAGGGATCTCGAGCAGTACTTC.

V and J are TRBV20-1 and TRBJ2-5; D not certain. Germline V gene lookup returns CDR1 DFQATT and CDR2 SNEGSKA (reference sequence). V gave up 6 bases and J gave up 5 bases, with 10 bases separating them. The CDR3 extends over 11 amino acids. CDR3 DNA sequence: TGCAGTGCGGCTAGGGATGAGACCCAGTACTTC. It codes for CSAARDETQYF.

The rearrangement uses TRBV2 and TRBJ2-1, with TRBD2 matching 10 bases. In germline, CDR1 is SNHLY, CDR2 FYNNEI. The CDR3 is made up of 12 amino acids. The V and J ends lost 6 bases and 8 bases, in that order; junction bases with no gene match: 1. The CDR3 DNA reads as TGTGCCAGCAGAGGGACTAGCGATGAGCAGTTCTTC. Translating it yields CASRGTSDEQFF.

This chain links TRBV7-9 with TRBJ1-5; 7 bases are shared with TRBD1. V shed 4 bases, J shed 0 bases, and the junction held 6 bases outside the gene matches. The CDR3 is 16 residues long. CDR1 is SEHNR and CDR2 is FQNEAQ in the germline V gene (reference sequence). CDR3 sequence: CASSSGQYPSNQPQHF. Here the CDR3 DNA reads TGTGCCAGCAGCTCGGGACAGTACCCTAGCAATCAGCCCCAGCATTTT.

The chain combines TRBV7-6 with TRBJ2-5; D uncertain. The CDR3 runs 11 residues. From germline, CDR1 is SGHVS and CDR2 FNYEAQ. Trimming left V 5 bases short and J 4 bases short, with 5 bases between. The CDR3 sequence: CASSQTETQYF. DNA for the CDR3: TGTGCCAGCAGCCAGACAGAGACCCAGTACTTC.

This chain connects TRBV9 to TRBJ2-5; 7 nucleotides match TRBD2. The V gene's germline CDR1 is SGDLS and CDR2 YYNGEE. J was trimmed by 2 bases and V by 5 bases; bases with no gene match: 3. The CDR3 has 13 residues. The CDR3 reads CASSRAGQETQYF. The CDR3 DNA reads TGTGCCAGCAGTCGAGCGGGACAAGAGACCCAGTACTTC.

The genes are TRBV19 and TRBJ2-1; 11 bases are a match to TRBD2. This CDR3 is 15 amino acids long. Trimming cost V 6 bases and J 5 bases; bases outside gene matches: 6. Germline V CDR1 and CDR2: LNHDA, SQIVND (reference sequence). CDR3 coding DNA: TGTGCCAGTAGGTCACTAGCGGGGGCAAACAATGAGCAGTTCTTC. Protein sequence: CASRSLAGANNEQFF.

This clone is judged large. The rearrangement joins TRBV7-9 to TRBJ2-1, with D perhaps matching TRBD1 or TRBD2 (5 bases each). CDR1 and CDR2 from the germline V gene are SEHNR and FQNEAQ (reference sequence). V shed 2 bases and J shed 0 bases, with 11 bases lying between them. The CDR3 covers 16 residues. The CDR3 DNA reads TGTGCCAGCAGCTTAAGGGGAGTCTCCTCCTACAATGAGCAGTTCTTC. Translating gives CASSLRGVSSYNEQFF.